Below, one T cell receptor (beta chain) is given with its context. The data were obtained in a study of blood T cell repertoires in COVID-19. In the study overall: Samples came from the United States, Italy and Spain, spanning acute and convalescent COVID-19. T cells, B-cell-depleted T cells, or PBMCs provided the cDNA or gDNA that served as material.

Germline assignment: CDR1 SGHNT and CDR2 YYREEE (reference sequence). V lost 6 bases and J 3 bases, leaving 13 bases between the germline ends. This CDR3 spans 15 amino acids. Authors' data handling: Estimation of nucleated cell counts relied on the amplification of reference gene primers. Assay used: immunoSEQ multiplex PCR; TCRdb lists only in-frame clones, some missing. Clone size and V and J calls were adopted from that table, with D and trimming inferred from the DNA. The sample includes more than 200,000 clones, around 80% seen only once; the top ten take about 10%. The material sequenced was peripheral blood. This clonotype originated in a woman older than 75 with acute or convalescent COVID-19. The chain carries TRBV5-4 and TRBJ1-6; D is uncertain. The CDR3, as DNA: TGTGCCAGCAAAGCGAGTGAGCGCTATAATTCACCCCTCCACTTT. Protein sequence: CASKASERYNSPLHF.